The rows below give T cell receptor beta chains drawn from one sample of a study of regulatory T cells in long-lasting Graves disease. TCRdb reprocessed the multiplex PCR reads with MiXCR, giving one entry per CDR3 protein. The sample yields under 450,000 distinct CDR3 sequences, roughly 25% seen once. Material: peripheral blood mononuclear cells (PBMCs), obtained when the disease was refractory, from a patient treated with antithyroid drugs. These receptors were obtained from a middle-aged woman with Graves disease. The conserved cysteine and the conserved F or W are not part of the CDR3 here. Size is stated for part of the rows, as once, few or many counts, or as a class when the clone is expanded.

>TRBV6-2/TRBV6-3|many
ASSPGQGGNTEAF
>TRBV9|once
ASSVGGTANTGELF
>TRBV15|many
ATSRDPLGRGAGGYT
>TRBV29-1|many
SVGEGPDQPQH
>TRBV28|few
ASSSYDRGEAPTNEKLF
>TRBV9|few
ASSVNSAQGAQDTGELF
>TRBV29-1|-
SVAPGQGGQPQH
>TRBV7-6|few
ASSLAGDQETQY
>TRBV19|-
ASSRGDPEAF
>TRBV28|many
ASSFGPTGELF
>TRBV6-2/TRBV6-3|few
ASSYLTSGRSYEQY
>TRBV5-1|-
ASTHLGGLQETQY
>TRBV14|many
ASSHYFGLAGLEQY
>TRBV6-9|-
ASSYRNGATNEKLF
>TRBV10-2|-
ASTGQFGNTEAF
>TRBV6-1|many
ATRALAWGEKLF
>TRBV12-5|many
ASGLEGTEAF
>TRBV19|-
ASSIDQDNYGYT
>TRBV30|few
AWRKDIIRYQY
>TRBV6-9|many
ASSYTGLVVEQY
>TRBV12-3/TRBV12-4|few
ASRSLAGGSTGELF
>TRBV20-1|-
SARSPTSGRSPQF
>TRBV19|-
ASSFDTEAL
>TRBV5-1|-
ASGHTSGEETQY
>TRBV2|-
ASSGRGRGTYNEQF
>TRBV19|-
ASRGLTEAF
>TRBV5-1|-
ASIGGSIDTGELF
>TRBV27|many
ASSLTGLKNTEAF
>TRBV28|many
ASSLRTNTGELF
>TRBV5-1|-
ASSPGGASDEKLF
>TRBV28|many
ASSQTGGYTPYEQY
>TRBV2|-
ASSIELRFNEQF
>TRBV6-2/TRBV6-3|once
ASSYWLFVRNEQF
>TRBV28|many
ASRNLAGGPFGGTDTQY
>TRBV28|-
ASSPSRPGQF
>TRBV5-4|few
ASSFRGNTGELF
>TRBV28|many
AGSLKDRTSYEQY
>TRBV20-1|-
SARPDRGRNQPQH
>TRBV20-1|many
SGRTSYEQY
>TRBV11-2|few
ASSPPKRLAGVEQY
>TRBV25-1|few
ASSGQGSQETQY
>TRBV20-1|few
SAKQGSSGNTIY